This is a list of T cell receptor beta chains from one sample in a study of shared clonotypes between healthy human individuals. Repertoires were generated with immunoSEQ multiplex PCR, while TCRdb's copy carries only in-frame clones and drops some. The sample holds roughly 660,000 clones; 90% are singletons and the top ten take 34%. The sample comprised memory CD8+ T cells from PBMCs. Receptors were obtained from a young man in good health. Some clones in this sample may be carry-over from other donors' samples. CDR3s leave out the opening cysteine and the closing phenylalanine or tryptophan. The order of the fields is J gene, V gene, clone size, CDR3 protein. Not every row has a clone size; where given, it reads once, few, many or a size class.

J: TRBJ1-2
V: TRBV9
size: NA
CDR3: ASSQGGINYGYT

J: TRBJ2-1
V: TRBV11-2
size: NA
CDR3: ASSPSGPYNEQF

J: TRBJ1-5
V: TRBV27
size: NA
CDR3: ASSLSRGGSSNQPQH

J: TRBJ2-2
V: TRBV7-3
size: NA
CDR3: ASSPSRGGNTGELF

J: TRBJ2-1
V: TRBV28
size: NA
CDR3: ASSRIDNEQF

J: TRBJ2-7
V: TRBV11-2
size: NA
CDR3: ASSHSPTWGDDEQY

J: TRBJ2-2
V: TRBV19
size: NA
CDR3: ASSTDRGQAGELF

J: TRBJ2-7
V: TRBV9
size: NA
CDR3: ASSPDFNEQY

J: TRBJ1-5
V: TRBV5-1
size: once
CDR3: ASSVGPLKPQH

J: TRBJ2-2
V: TRBV5-4
size: NA
CDR3: ASSLAAGRSRELF

J: TRBJ1-5
V: TRBV2
size: NA
CDR3: ASSEGQIYSNQPQH

J: TRBJ1-2
V: TRBV7-2
size: once
CDR3: ASSTLRGGGPNYGYT

J: TRBJ2-6
V: TRBV7-9
size: NA
CDR3: ASSSKRAGRMNVLT

J: TRBJ1-1
V: TRBV27
size: once
CDR3: ASRPRQGWTEAF

J: TRBJ2-4
V: TRBV29-1
size: NA
CDR3: SVEPGGPLAKNIQY

J: TRBJ1-1
V: TRBV7-9
size: NA
CDR3: ASSLSLGPSWAEAF

J: TRBJ2-3
V: TRBV29-1
size: NA
CDR3: SVSTTSGFADTQY

J: TRBJ2-6
V: TRBV19
size: NA
CDR3: AASGGFGANVLT

J: TRBJ1-1
V: TRBV9
size: few
CDR3: ASSVEQGFRTEAF

J: TRBJ2-7
V: TRBV9
size: few
CDR3: ASSVAWRDYEQY

J: TRBJ2-3
V: TRBV9
size: NA
CDR3: ASSVGLDTQY

J: TRBJ2-7
V: TRBV4-1
size: NA
CDR3: ASSPVQGANYEQY

J: TRBJ2-2
V: TRBV25-1
size: once
CDR3: GTRSTGELF

J: TRBJ1-1
V: TRBV6-5
size: NA
CDR3: ASSYSNIPPGGAF

J: TRBJ1-5
V: TRBV28
size: NA
CDR3: ASSSGRISNQPQH

J: TRBJ2-2
V: TRBV28
size: NA
CDR3: ASQATENTGELF

J: TRBJ2-2
V: TRBV9
size: NA
CDR3: ASSPSGTGELF

J: TRBJ1-3
V: TRBV9
size: NA
CDR3: ASSVGQVDTIY

J: TRBJ1-1
V: TRBV21-1
size: NA
CDR3: ASSNHRLNTEAF

J: TRBJ2-7
V: TRBV5-4
size: once
CDR3: ASSPGRGEQY

J: TRBJ1-5
V: TRBV4-3
size: NA
CDR3: ASSQDSIWRGKGNQPQH

J: TRBJ1-3
V: TRBV9
size: few
CDR3: ASSVGRTGENYSPIY

J: TRBJ1-2
V: TRBV19
size: NA
CDR3: ASSMSGAGYGYT

J: TRBJ1-4
V: TRBV28
size: NA
CDR3: ASSLSVSANEKLF

J: TRBJ2-4
V: TRBV7-2
size: once
CDR3: ASSLNKDRKNIQY

J: TRBJ1-1
V: TRBV19
size: few
CDR3: ASSMLNTEAF

J: TRBJ1-1
V: TRBV2
size: few
CDR3: ASSPTQVNTEAF

J: TRBJ1-1
V: TRBV5-1
size: NA
CDR3: ASSSGTGPSYEAF

J: TRBJ1-1
V: TRBV7-9
size: NA
CDR3: ASSLGGLNTEAF

J: TRBJ2-2
V: TRBV28
size: NA
CDR3: ASSPRQLQNTGELF

J: TRBJ2-2
V: TRBV27
size: many
CDR3: ASWDSNTGELF